The 4 T cell receptor beta chains below were found in one sample sequenced in a study of T cell responses to AZD1222 COVID-19 vaccine. TCRdb's copy holds only in-frame clones and misses some; the assay was immunoSEQ multiplex PCR. The data contain approximately 120,000 clones, over 85% of them seen just once; the ten biggest clones take up roughly 0.91%. Specimen: peripheral blood, collected on day 0 of AZD1222 vaccination. The source is an adult in good health.

This sequence joins TRBV4-2 and TRBJ1-1, with D possibly being TRBD1 (6 bases). Trimming removed 4 bases from V and 4 bases from J, with 19 bases in between. The germline V gene has CDR1 LGHNA and CDR2 YNFKEQ. CDR3 length: 16 residues. The DNA of the CDR3 is TGTGCCAGCAGCCTAACAGGGAATTTCGGCGGCACTGAAGCTTTCTTT. Translating gives CASSLTGNFGGTEAFF.

The V call is TRBV9, the J call TRBJ2-7, with D maybe TRBD1 (6 bases). V gave up 3 bases and J gave up 5 bases, with 9 bases separating them. The CDR3 is made up of 12 amino acids. The germline V gene encodes CDR1 SGDLS and CDR2 YYNGEE. The CDR3 DNA reads TGTGCCAGCAGCGCACAGGGTCACGAGCAGTACTTC. The encoded protein is CASSAQGHEQYF. The full variable domain, in which reference TRBV9 and TRBJ2-7 provide the parts outside the CDR3, is DSGVTQTPKHLITATGQRVTLRCSPRSGDLSVYWYQQSLDQGLQFLIQYYNGEERAKGNILERFSAQQFPDLHSELNLSSLELGDSALYFCASSAQGHEQYFGPGTRLTVT.

The chain combines TRBV5-4 with TRBJ2-7; D is possibly TRBD1 (5 bases). Trimming pared 3 bases from V and 4 bases from J, leaving 11 bases between. This CDR3 has 13 residues. The V gene's germline CDR1 is SGHNT and CDR2 YYREEE (reference sequence). The CDR3 DNA reads as TGTGCCAGCAGCTCCTTAGACAGTTACGAGCAGTACTTC. Encoded protein: CASSSLDSYEQYF.

This clone was seen a few times. Written as DNA, the CDR3 is TGTGCCAGCAGCCAAGTTGCCGGGGGTCGGGCGTATGGCTACACCTTC. This translates into CASSQVAGGRAYGYTF. The rearrangement links TRBV14 to TRBJ1-2; D is possibly TRBD1 (5 bases). Trimming left V 1 base short and J 5 bases short, with 17 bases between. Germline V CDR1 and CDR2: SGHDN, FVKESK. The CDR3 is 16 amino acids. The full variable domain, rest sourced from reference TRBV14 and TRBJ1-2, is EAGVTQFPSHSVIEKGQTVTLRCDPISGHDNLYWYRRVMGKEIKFLLHFVKESKQDESGMPNNRFLAERTGGTYSTLKVQPAELEDSGVYFCASSQVAGGRAYGYTFGSGTRLTVV.